This is a list of T cell receptor beta chains from one sample in a study of blood T cell repertoires in COVID-19. Here immunoSEQ multiplex PCR was the method, and the copy in TCRdb shows in-frame clones only, minus some. The sample consists of a few hundred thousand clones, 87% of them appearing once. Sequenced input: PBMCs or T cells enriched from blood (not recorded which). These TCRs come from a middle-aged man in a cohort exposed to, infected with or recovered from COVID-19 (not recorded which). Each CDR3 is given with its conserved first and last residue. A D gene is named only where the DNA matches it firmly. A clone size is listed for some rows: how often the clone was seen (once, few, many), or a class if it is expanded.

>TRBJ2-1|TRBV20-1|-|TRBD2
CSASGTSGRANEQFF
TGCAGTGCTAGTGGCACTAGCGGGAGGGCGAATGAGCAGTTCTTC
>TRBJ2-7|TRBV5-1|once|-
CANKEDPRSF
TGCGCCAACAAGGAGGACCCCCGCTCCTTC
>TRBJ1-5|TRBV30|-|-
CAWSSRTVNQPQHF
TGTGCCTGGAGCAGCCGGACAGTCAATCAGCCCCAGCATTTT
>TRBJ2-1|TRBV2|-|TRBD2
CASYPREINEQFF
TGTGCCAGCTACCCGCGGGAGATTAATGAGCAGTTCTTC
>TRBJ1-1|TRBV18|-|-
CASSPTSMNTEAFF
TGTGCCAGCTCCCCGACATCAATGAACACTGAAGCTTTCTTT
>TRBJ2-7|TRBV4-2|-|-
CASSQDAVTSSYEQYF
TGTGCCAGCAGCCAAGACGCTGTGACTAGCTCCTACGAGCAGTACTTC
>TRBJ1-6|TRBV2|-|-
CASEGVSYNSPLHF
TGTGCCAGCGAAGGGGTGTCCTATAATTCACCCCTCCACTTT
>TRBJ2-7|TRBV10-3|-|TRBD2
CAISRSSGDNYEQYF
TGTGCCATCAGTAGGTCTAGCGGGGACAACTACGAGCAGTACTTC
>TRBJ2-2|TRBV18|-|TRBD2
CASSPQREVPGELFF
TGTGCCAGCTCACCTCAGCGGGAGGTTCCCGGGGAGCTGTTTTTT
>TRBJ2-7|TRBV11-3|-|TRBD2
CASSLDGGSSYEQYF
TGTGCCAGCAGCTTAGACGGGGGGAGCTCCTACGAGCAGTACTTC
>TRBJ2-3|TRBV14|-|TRBD1
CASSPLDRGHDTQYF
TGTGCCAGCAGCCCCCTTGACAGGGGGCACGATACGCAGTATTTT
>TRBJ2-5|TRBV24-1|-|-
CATSDSQETQYF
TGTGCCACCAGTGACAGCCAAGAGACCCAGTACTTC
>TRBJ1-2|TRBV7-2|-|-
CASRTKLSSGGVGYGYTF
TGTGCCAGCAGGACCAAGTTGTCCTCAGGCGGGGTAGGGTATGGCTACACCTTC
>TRBJ1-5|TRBV2|few|-
CATHPDRYSNQPQHF
TGTGCCACGCACCCCGACAGATATAGCAATCAGCCCCAGCATTTT
>TRBJ2-3|TRBV7-9|-|TRBD2
CASSFSGESTDTQYF
TGTGCCAGCAGCTTTAGCGGGGAAAGCACAGATACGCAGTATTTT
>TRBJ1-6|TRBV27|-|-
CASSPYREGSPLHF
TGTGCCAGCAGTCCATACAGGGAGGGTTCACCCCTCCACTTT
>TRBJ2-1|TRBV24-1|-|-
CATSDPTGRDNEQFF
TGTGCCACCAGTGACCCTACAGGACGGGACAATGAGCAGTTCTTC
>TRBJ2-3|TRBV5-1|-|TRBD1
CASSPQGAFGDTQYF
TGCGCCAGCAGCCCCCAGGGGGCCTTCGGAGATACGCAGTATTTT
>TRBJ1-6|TRBV28|once|TRBD1
CASSSYRGGGNSPLHF
TGTGCCAGCAGTAGTTACAGGGGTGGTGGAAATTCACCCCTCCACTTT
>TRBJ1-2|TRBV7-9|-|-
CASSLTTGLSVAGYTF
TGTGCCAGCAGCTTAACAACAGGTTTATCGGTTGCTGGCTACACCTTC
>TRBJ1-1|TRBV5-1|-|TRBD1
CASSLDFTGGASKAFF
TGCGCCAGCAGCTTGGATTTTACAGGGGGCGCGAGTAAAGCTTTCTTT
>TRBJ2-1|TRBV7-9|few|TRBD2
CASSTRLAKKVNEQFF
TGTGCCAGCAGCACCAGACTAGCGAAAAAGGTAAATGAGCAGTTCTTC
>TRBJ2-5|TRBV19|-|TRBD2
CASSPRLAGSETQYF
TGTGCCAGTAGTCCTCGACTAGCGGGATCTGAGACCCAGTACTTC
>TRBJ1-2|TRBV20-1|-|TRBD1
CSASLVGGGVGQGYTF
TGCAGTGCTAGTTTGGTCGGAGGGGGCGTTGGACAGGGCTACACCTTC
>TRBJ2-3|TRBV9|-|-
CASGGLFTDTQYF
TGTGCCAGTGGGGGACTGTTCACAGATACGCAGTATTTT
>TRBJ2-7|TRBV7-8|-|-
CASSSGGIAETYEQYF
TGTGCCAGCAGCTCCGGGGGAATAGCGGAAACCTACGAGCAGTACTTC
>TRBJ1-1|TRBV14|few|-
CASSQVPGGNTEAFF
TGTGCCAGCAGCCAAGTCCCCGGGGGGAACACTGAAGCTTTCTTT
>TRBJ2-2|TRBV11-2|-|TRBD1
CASSLSRTGYTGELFF
TGTGCCAGCAGCTTATCGAGGACAGGGTACACCGGGGAGCTGTTTTTT
>TRBJ2-3|TRBV6-5|-|TRBD1
CASSLGGTSTDTQYF
TGTGCCAGCAGTTTAGGGGGCACTAGCACAGATACGCAGTATTTT
>TRBJ2-7|TRBV19|-|TRBD2
CASKNRREGQYEQYF
TGTGCCAGTAAGAATCGGCGGGAGGGCCAGTACGAGCAGTACTTC
>TRBJ1-1|TRBV5-5|-|-
CASSNWGGTEAFF
TGTGCCAGCAGCAACTGGGGGGGCACTGAAGCTTTCTTT
>TRBJ1-6|TRBV5-4|-|-
CASRSGVDSPLHF
TGTGCCAGCAGGTCAGGGGTCGATTCACCCCTCCACTTT
>TRBJ1-1|TRBV6-5|once|-
CASRRPQGNTEAFF
TGTGCCAGCAGGCGACCACAGGGAAACACTGAAGCTTTCTTT
>TRBJ1-2|TRBV29-1|many|-
CSVEYNGYTF
TGCAGCGTTGAATACAATGGCTACACCTTC
>TRBJ2-7|TRBV4-2|-|TRBD2
CASSQTSGSSYEQYF
TGTGCCAGCAGCCAGACTAGCGGGAGCTCCTACGAGCAGTACTTC
>TRBJ2-3|TRBV20-1|-|TRBD2
CSASSAGGTDTQYF
TGCAGTGCTAGTTCGGCGGGAGGCACAGATACGCAGTATTTT
>TRBJ1-6|TRBV5-8|-|-
CASSPHSGDYSPLHF
TGTGCCAGCAGCCCCCATTCGGGGGACTATTCACCCCTCCACTTT
>TRBJ2-3|TRBV5-8|-|-
CASSLGLQKGFTDTQYF
TGTGCCAGCAGCCTAGGACTCCAAAAGGGATTCACAGATACGCAGTATTTT
>TRBJ2-1|TRBV7-8|-|-
CASSLTAAGGRNEQFF
TGTGCCAGCAGCTTAACAGCGGCCGGGGGGCGCAATGAGCAGTTCTTC
>TRBJ2-1|TRBV7-3|-|-
CASSLSTDYNEQFF
TGTGCCAGCAGCTTATCTACAGATTACAATGAGCAGTTCTTC
>TRBJ2-7|TRBV5-1|-|TRBD2
CASSAGLAGTYEQYF
TGCGCCAGCAGCGCGGGACTAGCGGGCACCTACGAGCAGTACTTC
>TRBJ1-2|TRBV5-1|-|-
CASSLGETGGYTF
TGCGCCAGCAGCTTGGGTGAAACGGGGGGCTACACCTTC
>TRBJ2-2|TRBV24-1|-|TRBD2
CATSDPTSGNTGELFF
TGTGCCACCAGTGACCCGACTAGCGGGAACACCGGGGAGCTGTTTTTT
>TRBJ2-7|TRBV5-1|-|TRBD1
CASSLIGTGVAYEQYF
TGCGCCAGCAGCTTAATCGGGACAGGAGTTGCCTACGAGCAGTACTTC
>TRBJ2-7|TRBV21-1|few|-
CASITSGTRYEQYF
TGTGCCAGCATTACTAGCGGGACGCGTTACGAGCAGTACTTC
>TRBJ1-4|TRBV5-1|once|-
CASSVDSLNEKLFF
TGCGCCAGCAGCGTGGACAGCCTAAATGAAAAACTGTTTTTT
>TRBJ1-1|TRBV12-5|-|-
CASGQQPLNTEAFF
TGTGCTAGTGGACAACAGCCCTTAAACACTGAAGCTTTCTTT
>TRBJ1-4|TRBV19|-|TRBD1
CASSPGQGLANEKLFF
TGTGCCAGTAGTCCGGGACAGGGGTTGGCTAATGAAAAACTGTTTTTT
>TRBJ2-3|TRBV4-2|-|TRBD2
CASSPRTSGSTDTQYF
TGTGCCAGCAGCCCCAGGACTAGCGGTAGCACAGATACGCAGTATTTT
>TRBJ2-7|TRBV15|-|TRBD2
CATSRPSGRYEQYF
TGTGCCACCAGCCGACCAAGCGGGAGGTACGAGCAGTACTTC
>TRBJ1-3|TRBV3-1/TRBV3-2|-|TRBD1
CASSLRMTGLRNTIYF
TGTGCCAGCAGCCTCAGGATGACAGGGCTCAGGAACACCATATATTTT
>TRBJ2-1|TRBV11-3|-|TRBD2
CASSIAGEVNEQFF
TGTGCCAGCAGCATAGCGGGAGAGGTCAATGAGCAGTTCTTC